A single sample is the source of the 14 T cell receptor beta chains below, sequenced in a study of blood T cell repertoires in COVID-19. Assay: immunoSEQ multiplex PCR; the TCRdb copy retains only in-frame clones and omits some. The sample lists 15,000 to 18,000 clones; 82% were seen once. The material sequenced was peripheral blood. The receptors derive from an elderly man with active or convalescent COVID-19.

V usage is TRBV20-1 and J usage is TRBJ2-5, with no clear D. V gave up 3 bases and J gave up 4 bases, with 6 bases separating them. The CDR3 consists of 11 residues. Germline CDR1 and CDR2: DFQATT and SNEGSKA (reference sequence). CDR3 residues: CSARSVETQYF. The CDR3 DNA is TGCAGTGCTAGGAGTGTAGAGACCCAGTACTTC.

The chain combines TRBV6-2 or TRBV6-3 with TRBJ1-4; 9 bases are a match to TRBD1. Germline CDR1 reads MNHEY; CDR2 reads SVGEGT. Trimming cost V 4 bases and J 7 bases; bases outside gene matches: 4. The CDR3 has 14 residues. The CDR3 DNA sequence: TGTGCCAGCAGTTCCGGGACAGGGATTGAAAAACTGTTTTTT. Its protein is CASSSGTGIEKLFF.

In this sample, this clone turned up a few times. The chain employs TRBV7-9 and TRBJ2-1, with TRBD2 matching over 8 bases. Germline V gene sequence: CDR1 SEHNR, CDR2 FQNEAQ (reference sequence). The CDR3 has 14 residues. The V segment lost 10 bases and the J segment 6 bases; nucleotides outside the gene matches: 11. This CDR3 reads CAIYEAGVPNEQFF. CDR3 nucleotide sequence: TGTGCCATATATGAAGCGGGGGTCCCCAATGAGCAGTTCTTC.

The chain couples TRBV9 to TRBJ2-1; 7 bases line up with TRBD1. Losses at the gene ends were 0 bases for V and 2 bases for J; bases not matched to a gene: 14. Looked up from germline, CDR1 is SGDLS and CDR2 is YYNGEE. This CDR3 has 19 amino acids. CDR3 nucleotides: TGTGCCAGCAGCGTAGAGCCCCCGAGACAGGGCGTTCCCTACAATGAGCAGTTCTTC. Translating it yields CASSVEPPRQGVPYNEQFF.

V is TRBV6-5 and J is TRBJ1-1, with D maybe TRBD1 (5 bases). Germline CDR1 and CDR2: MNHEY and SVGAGI. V was trimmed by 4 bases and J by 6 bases, leaving 18 bases between them. The CDR3 runs to 15 residues. In DNA, the CDR3 is TGTGCCAGCAGTTGGGGGGATGGGCGAGGCCCTGAAGCTTTCTTT. Its protein product is CASSWGDGRGPEAFF.

A single count supports this clone. The chain combines TRBV9 with TRBJ1-6; TRBD1 agrees at 8 bases. The junction had 3 bases not matched to a gene; V was cut back by 4 bases and J by 0 bases. CDR1 and CDR2 (germline): SGDLS, YYNGEE. The CDR3 runs to 16 residues. CDR3 coding DNA: TGTGCCAGCAGCCAGGGGGCGACCTCCTATAATTCACCCCTCCACTTT. Translation gives CASSQGATSYNSPLHF.

The chain links TRBV29-1 to TRBJ2-1; 9 bases line up with TRBD1. The CDR3 has 14 amino acids. Looked up from germline, CDR1 is SQVTM and CDR2 is ANQGSEA. V was clipped by 8 bases and J by 7 bases; unmatched bases: 12. The CDR3, as DNA: TGCAGCTACTCTCCCGGGACAGGGTTAAATGAGCAGTTCTTC. This sequence encodes CSYSPGTGLNEQFF.

The rearrangement uses TRBV15 and TRBJ2-1, with D possibly matching TRBD2 (5 bases). The V end was cut by 2 bases, the J end by 4 bases, with 9 bases between. The CDR3 runs 14 residues. CDR1 LNHNV and CDR2 YYDKDF come from the germline V gene (reference sequence). The CDR3 DNA sequence: TGTGCCACCAGCAGAAGCAGGACTTACAATGAGCAGTTCTTC. Translation: CATSRSRTYNEQFF.

This clone was found a few times. The CDR3 sequence is CASSIDWFRGPDAGELFF. CDR3 nucleotide sequence: TGTGCCAGTAGTATAGATTGGTTTCGGGGTCCCGATGCCGGGGAGCTGTTTTTT. The rearrangement joins TRBV19 to TRBJ2-2; a possible D gene is TRBD2 (5 bases). V dropped 0 bases and J dropped 6 bases, with 20 bases sitting between them. The CDR3 consists of 18 residues. CDR1 and CDR2 from the germline V gene are LNHDA and SQIVND (reference sequence).

The chain is built from TRBV18 and TRBJ2-3; no definite D call. The CDR3 loop spans 13 amino acids. Trimming cost V 3 bases and J 10 bases, with 14 bases left between them. Germline V gives CDR1 KGHSH, CDR2 LQKENI. DNA for the CDR3: TGTGCCAGCTCACCCAACGAAAGAGGAGCGCAGTATTTT. It translates to CASSPNERGAQYF.

CDR3 DNA: TGTGCCAGCAGCGCCCCTTCTGGAAACACCATATATTTT. It translates to CASSAPSGNTIYF. V is TRBV9 and J is TRBJ1-3; no clear D. V was pared by 3 bases and J by 1 base, with 5 bases between. Germline CDR1 SGDLS, CDR2 YYNGEE. The CDR3 length is 13 residues.

This clone was detected once. The gene calls are TRBV9 and TRBJ2-2; a possible D gene is TRBD1 (6 bases). V shed 2 bases and J shed 3 bases, with 8 bases lying between them. Germline lookup yields CDR1 SGDLS and CDR2 YYNGEE. This CDR3 comprises 14 residues. This CDR3 reads CASSVDRYTGELFF. CDR3 sequence (DNA): TGTGCCAGCAGCGTCGACAGGTACACCGGGGAGCTGTTTTTT.

This rearrangement joins TRBV18 to TRBJ1-4; the D is unclear. Germline lookup yields CDR1 KGHSH and CDR2 LQKENI. V was trimmed by 3 bases and J by 0 bases, leaving 5 bases between them. CDR3 length equals 14 residues. In nucleotides, the CDR3 is TGTGCCAGCTCACCGGGAGCAACTAATGAAAAACTGTTTTTT. Its protein product is CASSPGATNEKLFF.

J is TRBJ1-1 and V is TRBV5-4; TRBD1 is a possible D gene (5 bases). CDR3 length: 15 residues. Germline loops: CDR1 SGHNT, CDR2 YYREEE (reference sequence). Trimming stripped 0 bases from V and 4 bases from J, with 13 bases between. The CDR3 region is CASSLEVQGGTEAFF. The CDR3 nucleotides read TGTGCCAGCAGCTTGGAGGTCCAGGGTGGCACTGAAGCTTTCTTT.